This TCR beta chain comes out of a study of beta chain features in type 1 diabetes. The authors reverse transcribed all of the isolated RNA, so sequencing captured expressed TCRB transcripts. Roughly 3.6 million reads on average were seen across naive, central memory and regulatory T cell samples. Repertoires were generated with immunoSEQ multiplex PCR, while TCRdb's copy carries only in-frame clones and drops some. Of about 360,000 clones in the sample, around an eighth were seen once. A heparinised blood draw that averaged about 100 mL was obtained once from each donor. In all sorted populations, purity surpassed 95%. This clone turned up a few times. The antigen remains undetermined. Broader study findings: Whether TCRB rearrangement is influenced by HLA type went unresolved here.

The sample was naive CD4+ T cells from blood. This sequence originates from a man younger than 35 in good health.

The CDR3 reads CASSPRTGGWETQYF. In DNA, the CDR3 is TGTGCCAGTAGTCCACGGACAGGGGGTTGGGAGACCCAGTACTTC. V and J are TRBV19 and TRBJ2-5; 10 nucleotides match TRBD1. This CDR3 is built from 15 residues. Looked up from germline, CDR1 is LNHDA and CDR2 is SQIVND (reference sequence). V was pared by 5 bases and J by 5 bases, with 8 bases of the junction left unmatched.